This T cell receptor (beta chain) emerged from a study of lymphopenia after photon versus proton radiotherapy. Study results and caveats: Larger post-nadir TCR diversity loss correlated inversely with survival in deceased patients. Photon-treated patients lost naive T cells and TCR diversity; proton-treated stayed stable. Oligoclonal CD8+ Temra expansion after nadir drove photon patients' diversity drop.

J lost 2 bases, V lost 5 bases, and 12 bases had no gene match. CDR3 size: 18 residues. Germline loops: CDR1 SEHNR, CDR2 FQNEAQ (reference sequence). For this clone: Its antigen is still unknown.

Some clones are missing from TCRdb's copy, which holds only in-frame ones; the method was immunoSEQ multiplex PCR. The sample records over 35,000 clones, under 85% being singletons. This clonotype originated in an older woman with pancreatic cancer. The specimen comprised peripheral blood, sampled from a patient treated with proton-based radiotherapy. The genes are TRBV7-9 and TRBJ2-6, with TRBD2 identical over 7 bases. The CDR3 loop reads CASSPTGGRVAGANVLTF. In DNA form, the CDR3 reads TGTGCCAGCAGCCCAACGGGAGGACGAGTCGCTGGGGCCAACGTCCTGACTTTC.